Following are 2 T cell receptor beta chains from one sample sequenced in a study of tumor and adjacent non-tumor tissue in lung cancer. A modified ARM-PCR protocol with three rounds of nested PCR amplified TCRbeta. Each CDR3 protein gets one entry after TCRdb re-called the multiplex PCR reads with MiXCR. Counted here are approximately 110,000 distinct CDR3 sequences, 60% to 65% occurring once; the ten biggest clones make up about 20%. RNA was extracted from bulk tissue without any cell sorting. Distant lung tissue was collected more than 3 cm away from the tumor edge. The specimen sequenced was distant non-tumor lung tissue. The receptor source for this set is a man in his 60s with non-small cell lung cancer.

The gene calls are TRBV6-6 and TRBJ2-5; tentative D call: TRBD2 (6 bases). The V gene lost 8 bases and the J gene lost 5 bases, with 9 bases spanning the gap. The CDR3 is 11 residues long. Per the germline V gene, CDR1 is MNHNY and CDR2 is SVGAGI (reference sequence). Here the CDR3 DNA reads TGTGCCAGCGGCCGGGGGGAGACCCAGTACTTC. Amino acid sequence: CASGRGETQYF.

This clonotype was seen at least ten times. The chain carries TRBV12-3 or TRBV12-4 and TRBJ1-3; TRBD1 might be the D (5 bases). This CDR3 has 17 amino acids. The germline V and J ends were trimmed by 0 bases and 5 bases, with 17 bases remaining between them. CDR3 DNA: TGTGCCAGCAGTTTAGCGGGGACGCCCCAAAAGAGAAACACCATATATTTT. Translated: CASSLAGTPQKRNTIYF.